The clone carrying this TCR beta chain appeared many times. The antigen is undetermined. These data belong to a study of CD8 T cells in ankylosing spondylitis. The CDR3 contains 15 residues. Germline CDR1 reads MNHEY; CDR2 reads SVGAGI. V lost 6 bases, J lost 5 bases, and 11 bases stayed unmatched. Study observations and caveats: With a CD8+ phenotype, disease-linked clones were relatively rare in peripheral blood.

MiXCR was run by TCRdb on the 5' RACE reads, yielding one entry per CDR3 protein. Of 200,000 to 250,000 distinct CDR3 sequences in the sample, around 24% were seen once. This chain joins TRBV6-5 and TRBJ2-5, with 8 bases identical to TRBD1. The sequencing sample was made of blood, either unsorted or a sorted T cell fraction (not recorded which). The clonotype originates from a male donor with ankylosing spondylitis or in good health (not recorded which). The CDR3 sequence: CASSYLQGGRETQYF. The CDR3 bases are TGTGCCAGCAGCTATCTACAGGGGGGTCGGGAGACCCAGTACTTC.